The 24 T cell receptor beta chains listed next were all sequenced from one sample in a study of CD8+CD57+ T cells in acquired aplastic anemia. CDR3 and TCR beta VDJ profiling relied on a genomic DNA template. TCRdb redid the calling of the reads with MiXCR, one entry per CDR3 protein. The sample contains roughly 300,000 distinct CDR3 sequences, approximately 56% of which appear only once. The sequenced material came from sorted CD4+, CD8+, or CD8+CD57+ T cells (not recorded which) from PBMCs. Source of these receptors: a human donor with severe aplastic anemia or a healthy control (not recorded which).

Ten or more counts support this clonotype. The chain joins TRBV12-3 or TRBV12-4 to TRBJ2-1; unclear D gene. The CDR3 length is 15 residues. V was cut by 5 bases and J by 1 base, with 12 bases left in between. The CDR3 region has the DNA TGTGCCAGCAGTCAGGTAGTGATATCCTACAATGAGCAGTTCTTC. This codes for CASSQVVISYNEQFF.

CDR3 amino acids: CASSIRGEKTQYF. CDR3 DNA sequence: TGTGCCAGCAGCATCAGGGGTGAGAAGACCCAGTACTTC. The chain is built from TRBV5-6 and TRBJ2-5, with a weak D call TRBD1 (6 bases). The CDR3 sequence is 13 residues long. V was pared by 4 bases and J by 6 bases, with 13 bases between. Germline V CDR1 and CDR2: SGHDT, YYEEEE.

The chain recombines TRBV10-3 with TRBJ2-1, with D perhaps assigned TRBD1 or TRBD2 (5 bases each). Germline CDR1 and CDR2: ENHRY and SYGVKD. V lost 4 bases, J lost 0 bases, and 10 bases lay in between. The CDR3 has 15 residues. The CDR3 sequence: CAISGDVSSYNEQFF. The CDR3 nucleotides read TGTGCCATCAGTGGGGACGTTAGCTCCTACAATGAGCAGTTCTTC.

This chain links TRBV29-1 with TRBJ2-3; unclear D gene. The length of the CDR3 is 11 residues. Looked up from germline, CDR1 is SQVTM and CDR2 is ANQGSEA. Trimming cost V 4 bases and J 4 bases, with 6 bases left between them. CDR3 protein: CSVGTADTQYF. The CDR3 DNA is TGCAGCGTTGGAACGGCAGATACGCAGTATTTT.

This clonotype was recorded at least ten times. The gene calls are TRBV6-6 and TRBJ2-1, with unresolved D. V was clipped by 11 bases and J by 6 bases, with 11 bases between them. This CDR3 has 11 residues. Germline-derived CDR1 and CDR2 are MNHNY and SVGAGI (reference sequence). CDR3 protein: CASASANEQFF. The CDR3 DNA reads as TGTGCCTCCGCGAGCGCCAATGAGCAGTTCTTC.

The chain links TRBV10-1 to TRBJ2-5; D not resolved. CDR1 and CDR2 (germline): WNHNN, SYGVQD (reference sequence). Trimming took 3 bases from V and 5 from J, leaving 13 bases between them. The CDR3 has 14 amino acids. The CDR3 spells CASSDPGGVETQYF. In DNA, the CDR3 is TGCGCCAGCAGTGACCCGGGTGGGGTTGAGACCCAGTACTTC.

Comment on this clonotype: The junction shows a germline mismatch at one end, possibly a read error. The V and J genes are TRBV30 and TRBJ1-2, with 7 positions matching TRBD1. The CDR3 length is 11 residues. From germline, CDR1 is GTSNPN and CDR2 SVGIG (reference sequence). CDR3 coding DNA: TGTGCCTGGAGTGAGGGGGCCCGACTTTACTTC. Amino acid sequence: CAWSEGARLYF.

On this clonotype: A much bigger clone sits one base away, suggesting this may be a read error. V gene TRBV28 combines with J gene TRBJ1-5; D not resolved. CDR1 and CDR2 from the germline V gene are MDHEN and SYDVKM. The CDR3 has 11 amino acids. V lost 5 bases and J lost 16, with 15 bases in between. CDR3 nucleotide sequence: TGTGCCAGCAGTGGGCATGGAACGTTACATTTT. It yields the protein CASSGHGTLHF.

The rearrangement uses TRBV20-1 and TRBJ2-1; D might be TRBD2 (5 bases). Germline V gives CDR1 DFQATT, CDR2 SNEGSKA (reference sequence). The length of the CDR3 is 12 residues. CDR3 sequence: CSSERTYNEQFF. CDR3 nucleotides: TGCAGCTCGGAGCGGACCTACAATGAGCAGTTCTTC.

The chain employs TRBV19 and TRBJ1-5; 9 positions match TRBD1. The CDR3 is 16 amino acids. CDR1 and CDR2 (germline): LNHDA, SQIVND (reference sequence). The V and J ends lost 4 bases and 5 bases, in that order; junction bases with no gene match: 9. This CDR3 is CASSTHRDRDYQPQHF. The CDR3 DNA follows: TGTGCCAGTAGTACCCACCGGGACAGGGACTATCAGCCCCAGCATTTT.

The chain recombines TRBV15 with TRBJ1-1; 10 bases map to TRBD1. Germline values: CDR1 LNHNV, CDR2 YYDKDF (reference sequence). V gave up 0 bases and J gave up 3 bases; unmatched junction bases: 4. CDR3 length equals 16 residues. The CDR3 DNA reads as TGTGCCACCAGCAGAGATATGGGACAGGGGTACACTGAAGCTTTCTTT. Protein product: CATSRDMGQGYTEAFF.

This clonotype was detected many times. The chain recombines TRBV3-1 with TRBJ1-3; D remains ambiguous. From germline, CDR1 is LGHDT and CDR2 YNNKEL (reference sequence). This CDR3 contains 16 residues. Trimming shortened V by 0 bases and J by 0 bases, and 9 bases separated the two germline ends. The CDR3: CASSQDLHRSGNTIYF. The CDR3 DNA sequence: TGTGCCAGCAGCCAAGATCTACACCGCTCTGGAAACACCATATATTTT.

The sample holds a few counts of this clonotype. This chain connects TRBV27 to TRBJ1-4; D is perhaps TRBD1 (6 bases). The length of the CDR3 is 16 residues. Germline loops: CDR1 MNHEY, CDR2 SMNVEV (reference sequence). Trimming shortened V by 7 bases and J by 1 base, and 16 bases separated the two germline ends. The CDR3 bases are TGTGCCAGCACTAAACTCCCGACAGGAACTAATGAAAAACTGTTTTTT. It is translated as CASTKLPTGTNEKLFF.

As concerns this clonotype: At one end the junction does not follow the germline gene, possibly because of a read error. The chain recombines TRBV20-1 with TRBJ2-7, with a weak D call TRBD2 (6 bases). CDR3 length equals 14 residues. Per germline, CDR1 DFQATT and CDR2 SNEGSKA (reference sequence). The CDR3 DNA is TGCTGTGCTAGAGTTCGGGGGATGGCATACGAGCAGTACTTC. It encodes CCARVRGMAYEQYF.

With respect to this clonotype: A single base separates this from a much larger clone, so it may be a read error. V usage is TRBV20-1 and J usage is TRBJ2-5; D possibly corresponds to TRBD1 (7 bases). Germline V gives CDR1 DFQATT, CDR2 SNEGSKA (reference sequence). The CDR3 length is 13 residues. The CDR3: CGAKRLGGETQYF. The CDR3 DNA sequence: TGCGGTGCTAAAAGACTAGGGGGCGAGACCCAGTACTTC.

The sample holds one count of this clonotype. The chain carries TRBV19 and TRBJ1-2; the match to TRBD1 covers 7 bases. The germline CDR1 and CDR2 sequences are LNHDA and SQIVND (reference sequence). The CDR3 totals 13 residues. V lost 5 bases to trimming and J lost 6 bases; unmatched junction nucleotides: 6. The CDR3 region is CASSWTGWDGYTF. The CDR3 region has the DNA TGTGCCAGTAGTTGGACAGGTTGGGATGGCTACACCTTC.

The J gene is TRBJ2-7, the V gene TRBV5-1, with 9 bases lining up with TRBD1. The CDR3 runs to 14 residues. The J segment lost 1 base and the V segment lost 4 bases, leaving 3 bases of the junction unmatched. Germline V gene lookup returns CDR1 SGHRS and CDR2 YFSETQ. CDR3: CASSRGQGSYEQYF. The CDR3 region has the DNA TGCGCCAGCAGCCGGGGACAGGGTTCCTACGAGCAGTACTTC.

This clonotype was counted a single time. The chain joins TRBV12-3 or TRBV12-4 to TRBJ2-7; TRBD2 is a possible D gene (5 bases). The CDR3 loop spans 14 amino acids. V was clipped by 5 bases and J by 0 bases, with 11 bases between them. CDR3 sequence reads: CASSPGTNSYEQYF. CDR3 bases: TGTGCCAGCAGTCCGGGAACTAACTCCTACGAGCAGTACTTC.

This clonotype was counted at least ten times. The V call is TRBV28, the J call TRBJ2-1; no definite D call. CDR3 length: 14 amino acids. Germline V gene data show CDR1 as MDHEN and CDR2 as SYDVKM. Trimming took off 3 bases at V and 4 bases at J, with 10 bases between the two ends. Here the CDR3 DNA reads TGTGCCAGCAGTTTCGGCGGTTCGTACAATGAGCAGTTCTTC. Encoded protein: CASSFGGSYNEQFF.

A note on this clonotype: A clone one base away is much larger, so this may be a read error. The chain combines TRBV5-5 with TRBJ1-4, with D possibly being TRBD1 (5 bases). The V end was cut by 3 bases, the J end by 7 bases, with 16 bases between. Germline CDR1 is SGHKS and CDR2 is YYEKEE (reference sequence). The CDR3 length is 15 residues. In nucleotides, the CDR3 is TGTGCCAGCAGCTACCCCGCGGGGGTTGGTGAAAAACTGTTTTTT. Protein: CASSYPAGVGEKLFF.

This clonotype turned up a few times. The germline gene is not matched at one end of the junction; a read error may be the cause. The genes are TRBV7-7 and TRBJ2-3; 7 positions match TRBD2. The CDR3 contains 14 residues. Germline CDR1 SSHAT, CDR2 FNYEAQ (reference sequence). CDR3 sequence: CASSLTSTTDTQYF. The CDR3 DNA is TGTGCTAGCAGCCTGACTAGCACCACAGATACGCAGTATTTT. The variable domain in full, with the rest retrieved from reference TRBV7-7 and TRBJ2-3, is GAGVSQSPRYKVTKRGQDVTLRCDPISSHATLYWYQQALGQGPEFLTYFNYEAQPDKSGLPSDRFSAERPEGSISTLTIQRTEQRDSAMYRCASSLTSTTDTQYFGPGTRLTVL.

The table lists this clonotype with a count of one. This rearrangement joins TRBV29-1 to TRBJ1-2; 9 nucleotides agree with TRBD1. Germline values: CDR1 SQVTM, CDR2 ANQGSEA. CDR3 length equals 14 residues. J lost 4 bases, V lost 7 bases, and 10 bases had no gene match. The CDR3 is CSAVPGQGSYGYTF. CDR3 nucleotides: TGCAGCGCGGTACCGGGACAGGGAAGCTATGGCTACACCTTC.

With regard to this clonotype: Possible read error: a much larger clone is one base away. The chain employs TRBV6-5 and TRBJ1-2; a possible D gene is TRBD1 (6 bases). V lost 2 bases and J lost 2, with 9 bases in between. Germline-derived CDR1 and CDR2 are MNHEY and SVGAGI. The CDR3 contains 14 residues. CDR3: CASSYGQGNYGYTF. DNA of the CDR3: TGTGCCAGCAGTTACGGGCAGGGGAACTATGGCTACACCTTC.

As for this clonotype: One end of the junction does not line up with germline, which may come from a read error. The chain employs TRBV7-9 and TRBJ1-1; D is unclear. Germline assignment: CDR1 SEHNR and CDR2 FQNEAQ (reference sequence). CDR3 size: 16 residues. For the CDR3, the DNA is TGTGCCTGGAGTAACCAGCGCGGTATTATGAACACTGAAACTTTCTTT. Protein sequence: CAWSNQRGIMNTETFF.